Below are 17 T cell receptor beta chains sequenced from a single sample in a study of cytomegalovirus exposure and HLA in healthy donors. A multiplex PCR was run with 60 Vbeta primers and 13 Jbeta primers. The table came from immunoSEQ multiplex PCR; TCRdb's copy has only in-frame clones and leaves some out. The table lists around 120,000 clones, 80% of them singletons, with 8.5% to 10% in the top ten. Sequencing used PBMCs. The receptors were sampled from a female donor in good health and CMV-seropositive.

The rearrangement links TRBV30 to TRBJ1-1; D is possibly TRBD1 (5 bases). The V end lost 0 bases, the J end lost 9 bases, and 14 bases lay between the germline ends. This CDR3 region has 13 residues. Germline-derived CDR1 and CDR2 are GTSNPN and SVGIG (reference sequence). The CDR3, as DNA: TGTGCCTGGAGTGTACCTAACAGGCTGCAAGCTTTCTTT. This gives the protein CAWSVPNRLQAFF.

The chain employs TRBV2 and TRBJ1-6; D call uncertain. The CDR3 is made up of 14 amino acids. Trimming left V 4 bases short and J 3 bases short, with 7 bases between. Germline loops: CDR1 SNHLY, CDR2 FYNNEI. The CDR3 nucleotides are TGTGCCAGCAGTGCTGGGCACTATAATTCACCCCTCCACTTT. Translated, it gives CASSAGHYNSPLHF.

The chain combines TRBV30 with TRBJ1-5; D might be TRBD1 (5 bases). The germline CDR1 and CDR2 sequences are GTSNPN and SVGIG (reference sequence). The CDR3 is 16 residues long. Deletions cut 2 bases from V and 0 bases from J, with 14 bases between. CDR3 residues: CAWSRQSGNSNQPQHF. CDR3 nucleotides: TGTGCCTGGAGTCGTCAGTCAGGGAATAGCAATCAGCCCCAGCATTTT.

This chain joins TRBV5-4 and TRBJ2-2; 10 bases are a match to TRBD1. Germline V gene sequence: CDR1 SGHNT, CDR2 YYREEE (reference sequence). This CDR3 has 18 amino acids. The V segment lost 4 bases and the J segment 2 bases; nucleotides outside the gene matches: 11. The CDR3 nucleotides are TGTGCCAGCAGCCCCTTTTGGACAGGGGGATTCAACACCGGGGAGCTGTTTTTT. Amino acid sequence: CASSPFWTGGFNTGELFF.

The chain employs TRBV7-8 and TRBJ1-2; D remains unclear. V was shortened by 1 base and J by 3 bases, with 9 bases between the two germline ends. The CDR3 has 14 amino acids. Germline V gene sequence: CDR1 SGHVS, CDR2 FQNEAQ. In DNA form, the CDR3 reads TGTGCCAGCAGCTTAGGCGGGGTCTACTATGGCTACACCTTC. Its translation: CASSLGGVYYGYTF.

The table lists this clone with a count of one. The rearrangement joins TRBV7-3 to TRBJ2-2; 10 bases are a match to TRBD1. The CDR3 sequence is 17 residues long. Germline trimming cut 6 bases from V and 5 bases from J; bases unmatched to any gene: 12. The germline CDR1 and CDR2 sequences are SGHTA and FQGTGA. The chain's CDR3 is CASSITGQGPFTGELFF. CDR3 in DNA: TGTGCCAGCAGTATCACGGGACAGGGGCCCTTTACCGGGGAGCTGTTTTTT.

The genes are TRBV2 and TRBJ1-4; 8 bases agree with TRBD1. The CDR3 runs 16 residues. Germline values: CDR1 SNHLY, CDR2 FYNNEI. The ends lost 2 bases at V and 7 bases at J; junction bases unmatched: 9. The CDR3 region has the DNA TGTGCCAGCAGTGAAACTAGGACAGGGTGGCGTGAAAAACTGTTTTTT. Amino acids: CASSETRTGWREKLFF.

V gene TRBV28 combines with J gene TRBJ1-1; 11 positions match TRBD1. The CDR3 consists of 12 residues. CDR1 and CDR2 from the germline V gene are MDHEN and SYDVKM. V trimming: 8 bases; J trimming: 5 bases; junction bases outside the gene matches: 1. The CDR3 loop is CASGTGGTEAFF. Written as DNA, the CDR3 is TGTGCCAGCGGGACAGGGGGGACTGAAGCTTTCTTT.

The chain recombines TRBV18 with TRBJ1-5, with 7 bases fitting TRBD1. CDR3 length equals 14 residues. V was clipped by 3 bases and J by 6 bases; unmatched bases: 5. Germline V gene lookup returns CDR1 KGHSH and CDR2 LQKENI. The CDR3 DNA reads as TGTGCCAGCTCACCTGACAGGGAAGGTCAGCCCCAGCATTTT. Translated: CASSPDREGQPQHF.

The chain links TRBV5-1 to TRBJ2-6; D ambiguous. From germline, CDR1 is SGHRS and CDR2 YFSETQ. Between the trimmed V and J ends, which lost 3 bases and 0 bases, there was a span of 4 bases. This CDR3 comprises 14 residues. CDR3 coding DNA: TGCGCCAGCAGCTACAGCTCTGGGGCCAACGTCCTGACTTTC. Its translation is CASSYSSGANVLTF.

The chain has TRBV7-6 and TRBJ2-5; tentatively, D is TRBD2 (6 bases). Germline values: CDR1 SGHVS, CDR2 FNYEAQ. The CDR3 loop spans 14 amino acids. V shed 5 bases and J shed 5 bases, with 15 bases lying between them. CDR3 sequence: CASSPYASVETQYF. DNA of the CDR3: TGTGCCAGCAGCCCTTACGCTAGCGTCGAGACCCAGTACTTC.

This chain joins TRBV15 and TRBJ1-4; 8 bases align to TRBD1. CDR1 LNHNV and CDR2 YYDKDF come from the germline V gene (reference sequence). The length of the CDR3 is 14 residues. V lost 3 bases, J lost 4 bases, and 1 base stayed unmatched. The CDR3 spells CATSRDRVNEKLFF. CDR3 nucleotides: TGTGCCACCAGCAGGGACAGGGTTAATGAAAAACTGTTTTTT.

The V call is TRBV5-1, the J call TRBJ1-1, with 12 bases lining up with TRBD1. From germline, CDR1 is SGHRS and CDR2 YFSETQ. The V segment lost 4 bases and the J segment 1 base; nucleotides outside the gene matches: 5. There are 16 residues in the CDR3. Here the CDR3 reads CASSGTGGPENTEAFF. CDR3 coding DNA: TGCGCCAGCAGCGGGACAGGGGGCCCTGAGAACACTGAAGCTTTCTTT.

The sample holds a few counts of this clone. The V and J genes are TRBV7-3 and TRBJ2-2; D may be TRBD1 (5 bases). This CDR3 contains 12 residues. V shed 6 bases and J shed 7 bases, with 9 bases lying between them. Germline assignment: CDR1 SGHTA and CDR2 FQGTGA. The DNA for the CDR3 is TGTGCCAGCAGTAGGGGAAACGGGGAGCTGTTTTTT. Protein: CASSRGNGELFF.

This clone turned up a few times. CDR3 residues: CASSLVPSSSTGELFF. The CDR3 DNA reads as TGTGCCAGCAGCTTGGTGCCATCCTCGAGCACCGGGGAGCTGTTTTTT. This chain joins TRBV5-5 and TRBJ2-2; D ambiguous. This CDR3 comprises 16 residues. Trimming stripped 0 bases from V and 4 bases from J, with 13 bases between. Germline V gene data show CDR1 as SGHKS and CDR2 as YYEKEE (reference sequence).

This chain uses TRBV2 with TRBJ2-7; TRBD1 aligns across 9 bases. CDR3 size: 13 residues. Trimming at V came to 8 bases and at J to 9 bases, leaving 11 bases not matched to a gene. The V gene's germline CDR1 is SNHLY and CDR2 FYNNEI. CDR3 residues: CASRDRVFGRQYF. CDR3 DNA sequence: TGTGCCAGCCGGGACAGGGTTTTTGGCCGGCAGTACTTC.

The rearrangement uses TRBV5-4 and TRBJ1-2; 11 bases line up with TRBD1. The CDR3 extends over 14 amino acids. The V segment lost 4 bases and the J segment 4 bases; nucleotides outside the gene matches: 3. Looked up from germline, CDR1 is SGHNT and CDR2 is YYREEE (reference sequence). CDR3 sequence reads: CASSEDRGPYGYTF. The CDR3 DNA sequence: TGTGCCAGCAGCGAGGACAGGGGGCCCTATGGCTACACCTTC.